This T cell receptor (beta chain) is drawn from a study of cytomegalovirus exposure and HLA in healthy donors. Study observations and caveats: V- and J-gene trimming of TCR beta was linked (in a later analysis) to a missense DCLRE1C variant.

As to this clone: Its antigen remains unidentified.

PCR primers comprised 60 Vbeta and 13 Jbeta primers. Only in-frame clones appear in the TCRdb table, and some are missing; sequencing was by immunoSEQ multiplex PCR. The sample table includes some 70,000 clones. This CDR3 is built from 15 residues. V dropped 5 bases and J dropped 5; count of bases not matched to a gene: 7. CDR1 and CDR2 (germline): MNHEY, SVGAGI. This chain links TRBV6-5 with TRBJ1-1; TRBD1 agrees at 11 bases. The clonotype was recovered from a female donor in good health and CMV-seropositive. The sample consisted of PBMCs. The CDR3 loop is CASSTSGTGGTEAFF. The CDR3 DNA reads TGTGCCAGCAGTACATCCGGGACAGGGGGGACTGAAGCTTTCTTT.